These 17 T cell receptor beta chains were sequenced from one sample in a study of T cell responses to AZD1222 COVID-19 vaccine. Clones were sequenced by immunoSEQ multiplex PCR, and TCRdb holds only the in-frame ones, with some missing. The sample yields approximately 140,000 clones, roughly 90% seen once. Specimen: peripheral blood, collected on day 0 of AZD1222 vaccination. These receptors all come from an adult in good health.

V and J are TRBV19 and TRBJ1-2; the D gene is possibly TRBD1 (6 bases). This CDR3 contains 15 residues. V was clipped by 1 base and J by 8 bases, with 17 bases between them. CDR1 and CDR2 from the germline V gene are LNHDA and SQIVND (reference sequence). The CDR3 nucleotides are TGTGCCAGTAGTATAGCCCGGACAGTCCGGGCAGGCTACACCTTC. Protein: CASSIARTVRAGYTF.

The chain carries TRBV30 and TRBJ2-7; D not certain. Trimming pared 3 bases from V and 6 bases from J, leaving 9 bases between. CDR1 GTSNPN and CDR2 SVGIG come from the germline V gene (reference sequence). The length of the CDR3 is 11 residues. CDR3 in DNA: TGTGCCTGGAGCCGGACCCGCGAGCAGTACTTC. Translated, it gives CAWSRTREQYF.

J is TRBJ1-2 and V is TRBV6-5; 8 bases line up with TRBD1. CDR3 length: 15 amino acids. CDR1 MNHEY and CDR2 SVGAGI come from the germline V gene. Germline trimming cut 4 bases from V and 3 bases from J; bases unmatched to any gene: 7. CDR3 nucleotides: TGTGCCAGCAGTTGGGGACAGGTTGGTGACTATGGCTACACCTTC. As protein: CASSWGQVGDYGYTF.

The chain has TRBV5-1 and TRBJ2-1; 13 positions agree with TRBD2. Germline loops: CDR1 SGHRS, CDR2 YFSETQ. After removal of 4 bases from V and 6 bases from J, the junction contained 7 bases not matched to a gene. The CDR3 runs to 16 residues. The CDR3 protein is CASSPRTSGSSNEQFF. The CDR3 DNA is TGCGCCAGCAGCCCTAGGACTAGCGGGAGTTCCAATGAGCAGTTCTTC.

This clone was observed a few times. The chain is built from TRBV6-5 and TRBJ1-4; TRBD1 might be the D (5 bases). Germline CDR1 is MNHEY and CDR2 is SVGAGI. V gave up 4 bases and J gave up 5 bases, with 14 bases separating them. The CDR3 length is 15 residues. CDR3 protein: CASSLNGGTNEKLFF. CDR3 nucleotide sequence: TGTGCCAGCAGTTTAAACGGCGGGACGAATGAAAAACTGTTTTTT.

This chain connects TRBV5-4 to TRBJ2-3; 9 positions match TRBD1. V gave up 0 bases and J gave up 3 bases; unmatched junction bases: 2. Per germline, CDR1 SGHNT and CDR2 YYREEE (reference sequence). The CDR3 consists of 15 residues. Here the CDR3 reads CASSLATGGTDTQYF. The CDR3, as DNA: TGTGCCAGCAGCTTGGCGACAGGGGGGACAGATACGCAGTATTTT.

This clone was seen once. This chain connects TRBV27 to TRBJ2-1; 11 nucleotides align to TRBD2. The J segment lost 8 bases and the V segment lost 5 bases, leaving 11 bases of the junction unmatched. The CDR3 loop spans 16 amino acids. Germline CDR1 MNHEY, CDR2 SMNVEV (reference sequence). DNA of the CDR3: TGTGCCAGCAGTCTACCCTTAGCGGGAGGGTTGGATGAGCAGTTCTTC. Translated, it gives CASSLPLAGGLDEQFF.

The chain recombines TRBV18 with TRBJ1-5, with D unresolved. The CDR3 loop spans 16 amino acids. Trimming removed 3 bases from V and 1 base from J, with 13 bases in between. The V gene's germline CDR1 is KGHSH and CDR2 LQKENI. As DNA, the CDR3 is TGTGCCAGCTCACCGGAGGGTCGGGCAAGCAATCAGCCCCAGCATTTT. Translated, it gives CASSPEGRASNQPQHF. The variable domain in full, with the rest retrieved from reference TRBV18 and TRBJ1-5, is NAGVMQNPRHLVRRRGQEARLRCSPMKGHSHVYWYRQLPEEGLKFMVYLQKENIIDESGMPKERFSAEFPKEGPSILRIQQVVRGDSAAYFCASSPEGRASNQPQHFGDGTRLSIL.

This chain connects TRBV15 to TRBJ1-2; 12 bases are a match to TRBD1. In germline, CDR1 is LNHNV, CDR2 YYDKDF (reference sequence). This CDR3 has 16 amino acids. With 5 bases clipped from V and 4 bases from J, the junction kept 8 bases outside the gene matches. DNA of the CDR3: TGTGCCACCAGCGACCGGGACAGGGGGCTCCTCTATGGCTACACCTTC. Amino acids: CATSDRDRGLLYGYTF.

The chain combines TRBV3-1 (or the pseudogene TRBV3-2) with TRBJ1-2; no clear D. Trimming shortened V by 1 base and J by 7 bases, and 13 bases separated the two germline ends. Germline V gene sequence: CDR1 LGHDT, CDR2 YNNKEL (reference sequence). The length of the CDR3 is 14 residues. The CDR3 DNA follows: TGTGCCAGCAGCCAAGGTGTTTGGGAGGTTGGCTACACCTTC. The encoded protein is CASSQGVWEVGYTF.

CDR3 sequence reads: CASSMESNQPQHF. The DNA for the CDR3 is TGTGCCAGTAGTATGGAAAGCAATCAGCCCCAGCATTTT. This chain joins TRBV19 and TRBJ1-5; D uncertain. V was trimmed by 3 bases and J by 1 base, leaving 4 bases between them. CDR3 length: 13 amino acids. From germline, CDR1 is LNHDA and CDR2 SQIVND (reference sequence).

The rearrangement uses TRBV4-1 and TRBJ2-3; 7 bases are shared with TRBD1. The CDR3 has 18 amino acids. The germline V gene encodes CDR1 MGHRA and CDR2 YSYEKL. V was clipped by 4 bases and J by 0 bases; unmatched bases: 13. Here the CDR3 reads CASSPGPTGTASTDTQYF. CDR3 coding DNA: TGCGCCAGCAGCCCCGGGCCAACCGGGACAGCGAGCACAGATACGCAGTATTTT.

CDR3 amino acids: CASSPPGQPGATEAFF. In DNA, the CDR3 is TGTGCCAGCTCACCCCCTGGCCAACCAGGGGCCACTGAAGCTTTCTTT. The chain joins TRBV18 to TRBJ1-1; tentatively, D is TRBD1 (6 bases). Germline V gene data show CDR1 as KGHSH and CDR2 as LQKENI. Trimming removed 3 bases from V and 4 bases from J, with 18 bases in between. This CDR3 has 16 amino acids. Together with reference TRBV18 and TRBJ1-1, the CDR3 gives the full variable domain: NAGVMQNPRHLVRRRGQEARLRCSPMKGHSHVYWYRQLPEEGLKFMVYLQKENIIDESGMPKERFSAEFPKEGPSILRIQQVVRGDSAAYFCASSPPGQPGATEAFFGQGTRLTVV.

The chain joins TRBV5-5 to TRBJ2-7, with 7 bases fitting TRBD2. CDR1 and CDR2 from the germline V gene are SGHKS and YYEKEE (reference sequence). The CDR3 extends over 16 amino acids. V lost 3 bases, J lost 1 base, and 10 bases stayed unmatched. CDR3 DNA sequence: TGTGCCAGCAGCTGGGGTCGCGGGAGCGAGTCCTACGAGCAGTACTTC. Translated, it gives CASSWGRGSESYEQYF.

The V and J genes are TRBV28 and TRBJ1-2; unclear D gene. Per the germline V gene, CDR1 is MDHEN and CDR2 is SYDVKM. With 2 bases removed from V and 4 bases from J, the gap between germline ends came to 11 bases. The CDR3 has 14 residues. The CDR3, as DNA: TGTGCCAGCAGTTTACCCGGACGGATCTATGGCTACACCTTC. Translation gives CASSLPGRIYGYTF.

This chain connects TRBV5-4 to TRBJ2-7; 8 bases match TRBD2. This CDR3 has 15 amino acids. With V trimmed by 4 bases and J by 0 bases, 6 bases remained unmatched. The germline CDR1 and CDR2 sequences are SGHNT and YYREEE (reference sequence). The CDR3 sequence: CASSLWTSLSYEQYF. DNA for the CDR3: TGTGCCAGCAGCCTCTGGACTAGCCTCTCCTACGAGCAGTACTTC.

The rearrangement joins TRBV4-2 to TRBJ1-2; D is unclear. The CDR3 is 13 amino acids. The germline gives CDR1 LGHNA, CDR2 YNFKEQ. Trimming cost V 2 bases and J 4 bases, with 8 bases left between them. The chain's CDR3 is CASSQPPSYGYTF. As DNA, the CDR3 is TGTGCCAGCAGCCAACCCCCCAGCTATGGCTACACCTTC.